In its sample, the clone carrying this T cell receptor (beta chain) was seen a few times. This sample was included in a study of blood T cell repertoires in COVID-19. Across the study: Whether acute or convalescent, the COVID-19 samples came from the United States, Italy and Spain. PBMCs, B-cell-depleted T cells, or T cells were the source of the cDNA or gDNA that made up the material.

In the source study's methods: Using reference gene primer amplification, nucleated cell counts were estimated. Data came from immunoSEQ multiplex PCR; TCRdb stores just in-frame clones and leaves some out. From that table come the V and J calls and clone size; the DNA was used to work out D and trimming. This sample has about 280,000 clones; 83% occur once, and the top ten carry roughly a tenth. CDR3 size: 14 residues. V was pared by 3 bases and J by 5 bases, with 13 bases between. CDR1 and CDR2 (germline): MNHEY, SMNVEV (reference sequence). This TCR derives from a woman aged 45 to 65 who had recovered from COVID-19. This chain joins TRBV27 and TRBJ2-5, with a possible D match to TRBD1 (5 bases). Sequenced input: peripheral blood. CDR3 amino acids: CASSLLDSAETQYF. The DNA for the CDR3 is TGTGCCAGCAGTTTGTTAGACAGCGCGGAGACCCAGTACTTC.